A single sample is the source of the 26 T cell receptor beta chains below, sequenced in a study of blood T cell repertoires in COVID-19 (dated by TCRdb to 2020 to 2022). Library generation was performed with the immunoSEQ multiplex PCR assay. TCRdb retrieved this table from immuneACCESS and kept in-frame rearrangements only. Not all clones are present; in checked studies, unresolved V genes account for under half, and no reason is known for the remainder. This sample lists about 230,000 clones; roughly 85% were detected once. Of the sample, 2.6% is held by the ten largest clones. Sequencing input: peripheral blood. Every receptor here comes from a woman in her seventies with active or convalescent COVID-19.

The rearrangement joins TRBV10-3 to TRBJ1-4; D may be TRBD1 (6 bases). Germline CDR1 ENHRY, CDR2 SYGVKD. The CDR3 is made up of 16 amino acids. Deletions cut 0 bases from V and 5 bases from J, with 13 bases between. The CDR3 coding sequence is TGTGCCATCAGTGAGTCCTCACCGAGGGGGAATGAAAAACTGTTTTTT. It specifies CAISESSPRGNEKLFF.

This chain uses TRBV19 with TRBJ2-1; 8 nucleotides align to TRBD1. There are 14 residues in the CDR3. Trimming cost V 5 bases and J 8 bases; bases outside gene matches: 8. Germline V lookup: CDR1 LNHDA, CDR2 SQIVND (reference sequence). The CDR3 bases are TGTGCCAGTAGTCGAACAGGGGGTGGGGATGAGCAGTTCTTC. Translating it yields CASSRTGGGDEQFF.

This chain uses TRBV11-2 with TRBJ2-5, with D possibly TRBD1 on 6 matching bases. V dropped 4 bases and J dropped 2 bases, with 14 bases sitting between them. Germline V gene data show CDR1 as SGHAT and CDR2 as FQNNGV. The CDR3 totals 15 residues. The CDR3 sequence: CASSYSRGTQETQYF. The DNA of the CDR3 is TGTGCCAGCAGCTATTCCAGGGGCACTCAAGAGACCCAGTACTTC.

CDR3 DNA: TGTGCCAGCAGCAAAGCTCCTCCAGGGGTTCCGAGCAATCAGCCCCAGCATTTT. Translated: CASSKAPPGVPSNQPQHF. The V call is TRBV21-1, the J call TRBJ1-5; the D call TRBD1 from the table was never checked on the DNA. TRBV21-1 counts as a pseudogene. This CDR3 contains 18 residues.

The chain carries TRBV5-1 and TRBJ2-5, with 7 bases identical to TRBD2. The CDR3 is 14 residues long. Per germline, CDR1 SGHRS and CDR2 YFSETQ. Germline trimming cut 1 base from V and 2 bases from J; bases unmatched to any gene: 2. CDR3 coding DNA: TGCGCCAGCAGCTTGTCAGCGGGACAAGAGACCCAGTACTTC. Translating gives CASSLSAGQETQYF.

The V call is TRBV18, the J call TRBJ2-7; D not certain. Germline V lookup: CDR1 KGHSH, CDR2 LQKENI. The CDR3 is 13 amino acids. Trimming pared 5 bases from V and 0 bases from J, leaving 8 bases between. The CDR3 nucleotides are TGTGCCAGCTCAACTGCCATCTCCTACGAGCAGTACTTC. Its protein is CASSTAISYEQYF.

This clone was found a few times. CDR3 region: CASSLAFGASYGYTF. DNA for the CDR3: TGCGCCAGCAGCTTGGCTTTTGGGGCGTCTTATGGCTACACCTTC. J is TRBJ1-2 and V is TRBV5-1, with D perhaps matching TRBD1 (5 bases). This CDR3 spans 15 amino acids. Germline-derived CDR1 and CDR2 are SGHRS and YFSETQ. Trimming removed 0 bases from V and 5 bases from J, with 14 bases in between. Drawing the rest from reference TRBV5-1 and TRBJ1-2, the complete variable domain is KAGVTQTPRYLIKTRGQQVTLSCSPISGHRSVSWYQQTPGQGLQFLFEYFSETQRNKGNFPGRFSGRQFSNSRSEMNVSTLELGDSALYLCASSLAFGASYGYTFGSGTRLTVV.

The chain combines TRBV18 with TRBJ1-6; 7 nucleotides line up with TRBD1. The CDR3 contains 15 residues. Germline V gene sequence: CDR1 KGHSH, CDR2 LQKENI. The trim removed 6 bases at V and 10 bases at J, leaving 12 bases unmatched. CDR3 in amino acids: CASSRDRAPKSPLHF. The CDR3, as DNA: TGTGCCAGCTCCCGTGACAGGGCGCCTAAATCACCCCTCCACTTT.

The sample holds one count of this clone. Other DNA sequences within the sample encode an identical CDR3. The chain combines TRBV19 with TRBJ1-5; tentative D call: TRBD1 (5 bases). The V and J ends lost 3 bases and 2 bases respectively, with 11 bases between them. CDR1 is LNHDA and CDR2 is SQIVND in the germline V gene (reference sequence). The CDR3 loop spans 15 amino acids. The CDR3 spells CASSMGAGRNQPQHF. CDR3 nucleotides: TGTGCCAGTAGTATGGGAGCGGGACGCAATCAGCCCCAGCATTTT.

The chain employs TRBV18 and TRBJ2-1; D may be TRBD1 (6 bases). Per the germline V gene, CDR1 is KGHSH and CDR2 is LQKENI. The ends were cut back, 3 bases at V and 0 bases at J, with 9 bases in the middle. The CDR3 is 15 residues long. This CDR3 reads CASSPGASSYNEQFF. Written as DNA, the CDR3 is TGTGCCAGCTCACCGGGGGCGAGCTCCTACAATGAGCAGTTCTTC. The full variable domain, in which reference TRBV18 and TRBJ2-1 provide the parts outside the CDR3, is NAGVMQNPRHLVRRRGQEARLRCSPMKGHSHVYWYRQLPEEGLKFMVYLQKENIIDESGMPKERFSAEFPKEGPSILRIQQVVRGDSAAYFCASSPGASSYNEQFFGPGTRLTVL.

This clone came up once. J is TRBJ2-1 and V is TRBV3-1 (or the pseudogene TRBV3-2), with 7 bases fitting TRBD2. Per the germline V gene, CDR1 is LGHDT and CDR2 is YNNKEL (reference sequence). With V trimmed by 2 bases and J by 7 bases, 11 bases remained unmatched. The CDR3 totals 16 residues. The CDR3 DNA reads as TGTGCCAGCAGCCAATTGTCTAGCGGAGGTGGTAATGAGCAGTTCTTC. Its protein is CASSQLSSGGGNEQFF.

The sample holds a few counts of this clone. V is TRBV5-1 and J is TRBJ2-7, with TRBD2 as a possible D gene (7 bases). Germline assignment: CDR1 SGHRS and CDR2 YFSETQ. V shed 3 bases and J shed 6 bases, with 13 bases lying between them. This CDR3 comprises 13 residues. DNA of the CDR3: TGCGCCAGCAGCTCCGCTGGGGGGGCCGAGCAGTACTTC. Protein product: CASSSAGGAEQYF.

The chain joins TRBV7-9 to TRBJ2-1; a possible D gene is TRBD2 (6 bases). With 5 bases removed from V and 16 bases from J, the gap between germline ends came to 21 bases. Germline V CDR1 and CDR2: SEHNR, FQNEAQ (reference sequence). The CDR3 is 13 residues long. The CDR3 region has the DNA TGTGCCAGCAGCCCTACGACCGGGACTGCTTATTTCTTC. Translating gives CASSPTTGTAYFF. Full variable domain (rest looked up from reference TRBV7-9 and TRBJ2-1): DTGVSQNPRHKITKRGQNVTFRCDPISEHNRLYWYRQTLGQGPEFLTYFQNEAQLEKSRLLSDRFSAERPKGSFSTLEIQRTEQGDSAMYLCASSPTTGTAYFFGPGTRLTVL.

The rearrangement links TRBV6-4 to TRBJ2-2, with 10 bases aligning to TRBD1. With V trimmed by 3 bases and J by 2 bases, 9 bases remained unmatched. The germline CDR1 and CDR2 sequences are MRHNA and SNTAGT. CDR3 length: 18 residues. This chain's CDR3 is CASSERPGQGTNTGELFF. The CDR3 coding sequence is TGTGCCAGCAGTGAACGTCCGGGACAGGGGACCAACACCGGGGAGCTGTTTTTT.

This sequence joins TRBV27 and TRBJ2-3, with D possibly TRBD2 on 5 matching bases. V lost 6 bases and J lost 4, with 14 bases in between. In germline, CDR1 is MNHEY, CDR2 SMNVEV (reference sequence). The CDR3 spans 14 residues. The chain's CDR3 is CASRLLSGADTQYF. The CDR3 nucleotides are TGTGCCAGCAGGCTACTAAGCGGCGCAGATACGCAGTATTTT.

The CDR3 DNA is TGTGCCAGCACTTTCGACAGGGACGGAGAAAAACTGTTTTTT. This codes for CASTFDRDGEKLFF. The chain links TRBV2 to TRBJ1-4; TRBD1 agrees at 7 bases. The CDR3 consists of 14 residues. Germline V gene sequence: CDR1 SNHLY, CDR2 FYNNEI. The ends lost 7 bases at V and 8 bases at J; junction bases unmatched: 10.

A single count supports this clone. The chain couples TRBV9 to TRBJ1-1, with D tentatively TRBD1 (6 bases). V lost 8 bases and J 0 bases, leaving 11 bases between the germline ends. Germline V gene data show CDR1 as SGDLS and CDR2 as YYNGEE. The CDR3 length is 13 residues. The CDR3 protein is CASSGQLNTEAFF. DNA for the CDR3: TGTGCCAGTTCTGGACAGCTGAACACTGAAGCTTTCTTT.

There are a few counts of this clone. The chain couples TRBV30 to TRBJ1-2; TRBD1 matches at 7 bases. The CDR3 has 11 amino acids. The V gene end was trimmed by 8 bases and the J gene end by 7 bases; junction bases not matched to a gene: 7. The germline V gene encodes CDR1 GTSNPN and CDR2 SVGIG (reference sequence). CDR3 amino acids: CAGWAGGGYTF. The CDR3 DNA is TGTGCCGGATGGGCAGGGGGTGGCTACACCTTC.

This chain connects TRBV3-1 (or the pseudogene TRBV3-2) to TRBJ2-1; 14 bases are a match to TRBD2. The CDR3 totals 14 residues. V was clipped by 8 bases and J by 10 bases; unmatched bases: 7. Germline CDR1 and CDR2: LGHDT and YNNKEL (reference sequence). CDR3 in DNA: TGTGCCAGCGGTCGACTAGCGGGGGGGCAGGAGCAGTTCTTC. It yields the protein CASGRLAGGQEQFF.

This sequence joins TRBV12-3 or TRBV12-4 and TRBJ2-1; D not resolved. The V gene lost 3 bases and the J gene lost 9 bases, with 6 bases spanning the gap. The CDR3 totals 11 residues. This CDR3 reads CASSFSTEQFF. CDR3 in DNA: TGTGCCAGCAGTTTTTCTACTGAGCAGTTCTTC.

CDR3 residues: CASSFTGLQRKLFF. CDR3 nucleotide sequence: TGTGCCAGCAGTTTTACAGGTTTACAGAGAAAACTGTTTTTT. The V gene is TRBV6-5, the J gene TRBJ1-4; possibly TRBD1 for D (5 bases). V shed 4 bases and J shed 10 bases, with 16 bases lying between them. The length of the CDR3 is 14 residues. In germline, CDR1 is MNHEY, CDR2 SVGAGI.

This clone was found a few times. The V and J genes are TRBV9 and TRBJ1-2; D not certain. V lost 3 bases, J lost 4 bases, and 7 bases lay in between. The CDR3 is 12 residues long. Germline CDR1 reads SGDLS; CDR2 reads YYNGEE. The CDR3, as DNA: TGTGCCAGCAGCGGGCCCTTCTATGGCTACACCTTC. Protein: CASSGPFYGYTF. Full variable domain (remainder filled in from reference TRBV9 and TRBJ1-2): DSGVTQTPKHLITATGQRVTLRCSPRSGDLSVYWYQQSLDQGLQFLIQYYNGEERAKGNILERFSAQQFPDLHSELNLSSLELGDSALYFCASSGPFYGYTFGSGTRLTVV.

The chain uses TRBV3-1 (or the pseudogene TRBV3-2) and TRBJ2-3; TRBD1 matches 7 bases. V gave up 2 bases and J gave up 2 bases; unmatched junction bases: 4. In germline, CDR1 is LGHDT, CDR2 YNNKEL (reference sequence). The CDR3 consists of 15 residues. In nucleotides, the CDR3 is TGTGCCAGCAGCCAACGGGACAGTAACACAGATACGCAGTATTTT. As protein: CASSQRDSNTDTQYF.

The table lists this clone with a few counts. J is TRBJ2-1 and V is TRBV3-1 (or the pseudogene TRBV3-2), with TRBD2 identical over 9 bases. The CDR3 runs to 14 residues. Germline V gene sequence: CDR1 LGHDT, CDR2 YNNKEL (reference sequence). With 4 bases clipped from V and 9 bases from J, the junction kept 7 bases outside the gene matches. CDR3 nucleotides: TGTGCCAGCAGCCCCAGCGGGAGGATCCGTGAGCAGTTCTTC. It translates to CASSPSGRIREQFF.

The CDR3 region has the DNA TGTGCCAGCTCACCACCGAGCGGGGGGGCCATTGGGGAGCAGTTCTTC. Encoded protein: CASSPPSGGAIGEQFF. This sequence joins TRBV18 and TRBJ2-1; 10 bases fit TRBD2. The CDR3 extends over 16 amino acids. V was pared by 0 bases and J by 10 bases, with 9 bases of the junction left unmatched. Germline V gene lookup returns CDR1 KGHSH and CDR2 LQKENI.

The CDR3 bases are TGTGCCGCCATGTCCCTGGCGGTCGGCTACACCTTC. Its translation: CAAMSLAVGYTF. The chain recombines TRBV6-5 with TRBJ1-2; no firm D call. The CDR3 contains 12 residues. Trimming left V 11 bases short and J 8 bases short, with 18 bases between. Germline CDR1 MNHEY, CDR2 SVGAGI.